The next 13 T cell receptor beta chains were all read from a single sample in a study of cytomegalovirus exposure and HLA in healthy donors. PCR was performed using 60 Vbeta and 13 Jbeta primers. This table comes from immunoSEQ multiplex PCR, and its TCRdb copy is limited to in-frame clones, with some not included. This sample has around 150,000 clones, with 68% found just once. The sample taken for sequencing was PBMCs. The receptors here all came from a man aged 50 to 60 in good health and CMV-seronegative.

The V and J genes are TRBV28 and TRBJ1-4; D call uncertain. V gave up 4 bases and J gave up 0 bases, with 9 bases separating them. This CDR3 has 15 residues. CDR1 and CDR2 from the germline V gene are MDHEN and SYDVKM. As DNA, the CDR3 is TGTGCCAGCAGTTCTCCCCGGGCAACTAATGAAAAACTGTTTTTT. It codes for CASSSPRATNEKLFF. The whole variable domain, remainder taken from reference TRBV28 and TRBJ1-4, is DVKVTQSSRYLVKRTGEKVFLECVQDMDHENMFWYRQDPGLGLRLIYFSYDVKMKEKGDIPEGYSVSREKKERFSLILESASTNQTSMYLCASSSPRATNEKLFFGSGTQLSVL.

The table lists this clone with a count of one. This sample includes further DNA sequences coding for the same CDR3. CDR3 in amino acids: CASSLGQGAYEQYF. CDR3 sequence (DNA): TGTGCCAGCAGCTTAGGCCAGGGCGCCTACGAGCAGTACTTC. The chain joins TRBV7-9 to TRBJ2-7, with D perhaps matching TRBD1 (5 bases). This CDR3 contains 14 residues. V was clipped by 1 base and J by 2 bases, with 9 bases between them. Per the germline V gene, CDR1 is SEHNR and CDR2 is FQNEAQ (reference sequence).

This clone turned up a few times. V and J are TRBV5-1 and TRBJ1-5; D uncertain. The CDR3 totals 15 residues. V shed 0 bases and J shed 4 bases, with 11 bases lying between them. Germline V gene lookup returns CDR1 SGHRS and CDR2 YFSETQ. CDR3: CASSLDSSINQPQHF. In DNA form, the CDR3 reads TGCGCCAGCAGCTTGGACTCGTCCATAAATCAGCCCCAGCATTTT. The full variable domain, in which reference TRBV5-1 and TRBJ1-5 provide the parts outside the CDR3, is KAGVTQTPRYLIKTRGQQVTLSCSPISGHRSVSWYQQTPGQGLQFLFEYFSETQRNKGNFPGRFSGRQFSNSRSEMNVSTLELGDSALYLCASSLDSSINQPQHFGDGTRLSIL.

The chain has TRBV5-4 and TRBJ1-5, with 9 nucleotides matching TRBD1. This CDR3 has 17 amino acids. The V and J ends lost 1 base and 2 bases, in that order; junction bases with no gene match: 7. Per germline, CDR1 SGHNT and CDR2 YYREEE (reference sequence). The CDR3 DNA reads TGTGCCAGCAGCTTGTGGGGACAGGGAAGGGGCAATCAGCCCCAGCATTTT. Encoded protein: CASSLWGQGRGNQPQHF.

CDR3 protein: CASSQEGTSGGLYEQYF. The DNA for the CDR3 is TGCGCCAGCAGCCAAGAAGGGACTAGCGGGGGTCTTTACGAGCAGTACTTC. The chain carries TRBV4-3 and TRBJ2-7, with 14 nucleotides matching TRBD2. V lost 0 bases, J lost 4 bases, and 5 bases stayed unmatched. Germline assignment: CDR1 LGHNA and CDR2 YSLEER. There are 17 residues in the CDR3.

The V call is TRBV19, the J call TRBJ1-6; 8 positions match TRBD1. Germline V lookup: CDR1 LNHDA, CDR2 SQIVND (reference sequence). The V segment lost 0 bases and the J segment 7 bases; nucleotides outside the gene matches: 8. This CDR3 has 17 residues. CDR3 bases: TGTGCCAGTAGTATAGATTTGGAGACAGGGGAAAATTCACCCCTCCACTTT. This gives the protein CASSIDLETGENSPLHF.

The rearrangement joins TRBV6-6 to TRBJ2-5; 8 bases are shared with TRBD2. Trimming took 5 bases from V and 5 from J; bases not matched to a gene: 7. The CDR3 is 14 amino acids. The germline gives CDR1 MNHNY, CDR2 SVGAGI (reference sequence). CDR3 bases: TGTGCCAGCAGTCGGGGGGGGGCAGGGGAGACCCAGTACTTC. Translating it yields CASSRGGAGETQYF.

This clone was seen only once. The rearrangement links TRBV5-1 to TRBJ2-5, with D tentatively TRBD1 (5 bases). V was trimmed by 1 base and J by 1 base, leaving 8 bases between them. This CDR3 has 14 residues. The germline V gene has CDR1 SGHRS and CDR2 YFSETQ. DNA of the CDR3: TGCGCCAGCAGCTTGCAGACAGTCCAAGAGACCCAGTACTTC. Its protein is CASSLQTVQETQYF.

The chain employs TRBV23-1 and TRBJ2-5, with 7 positions matching TRBD2. TRBV23-1 is classed as an ORF, of uncertain function. The length of the CDR3 is 14 residues. The V segment lost 7 bases and the J segment 3 bases; nucleotides outside the gene matches: 8. CDR3 bases: TGCGCCAGCACGCGAGCGGGGACTGAAGAGACCCAGTACTTC. Translation gives CASTRAGTEETQYF.

This rearrangement joins TRBV19 to TRBJ2-2, with D possibly being TRBD2 (5 bases). This CDR3 contains 15 residues. Looked up from germline, CDR1 is LNHDA and CDR2 is SQIVND (reference sequence). Trimming stripped 1 base from V and 2 bases from J, with 8 bases between. DNA for the CDR3: TGTGCCAGTAGTATAGTTAGCGTTAACACCGGGGAGCTGTTTTTT. It translates to CASSIVSVNTGELFF.

The V and J genes are TRBV19 and TRBJ1-5; TRBD1 aligns across 11 bases. CDR1 and CDR2 (germline): LNHDA, SQIVND (reference sequence). V dropped 5 bases and J dropped 3; count of bases not matched to a gene: 6. This CDR3 contains 16 residues. CDR3 in amino acids: CASSGDRGIDNQPQHF. The CDR3 nucleotides are TGTGCCAGTAGTGGGGACAGGGGGATCGACAATCAGCCCCAGCATTTT.

In this sample, this clone turned up a few times. The rearrangement links TRBV18 to TRBJ2-1; 9 bases map to TRBD2. V trimming: 1 base; J trimming: 0 bases; junction bases outside the gene matches: 7. This CDR3 spans 18 amino acids. Germline values: CDR1 KGHSH, CDR2 LQKENI. Written as DNA, the CDR3 is TGTGCCAGCTCACCACTCGGTGCGGGGGGGCTCTCCTACAATGAGCAGTTCTTC. Its translation: CASSPLGAGGLSYNEQFF.

This clone was seen more than once but under ten times. J is TRBJ2-7 and V is TRBV18, with TRBD1 matching over 9 bases. Germline loops: CDR1 KGHSH, CDR2 LQKENI. V shed 1 base, J shed 3 bases, and the junction held 7 bases outside the gene matches. This CDR3 is built from 16 residues. The CDR3 loop reads CASSPLGQGKSYEQYF. The CDR3 DNA is TGTGCCAGCTCACCACTGGGACAGGGCAAGAGCTACGAGCAGTACTTC.